The TCR beta chain described here comes from a study of cytomegalovirus exposure and HLA in healthy donors. Whole-study findings and limits: In a later analysis, most CMV-associated TCR beta chains appeared HLA-restricted.

As for this clone: What it recognizes is unknown. The sample contains more than one DNA sequence encoding this CDR3.

The length of the CDR3 is 15 residues. V was pared by 1 base and J by 0 bases, with 9 bases between. Per germline, CDR1 SGHTA and CDR2 FQGNSA. The PCR was carried out with 60 Vbeta primers and 13 Jbeta primers. Clones were read by immunoSEQ multiplex PCR, and TCRdb kept only the in-frame ones, dropping some. Of around 130,000 clones detected, less than 85% appear once; the ten largest clones hold less than 2.5%. Source material: PBMCs. The chain carries TRBV7-2 and TRBJ1-1, with D perhaps TRBD1 (6 bases). This TCR was recovered from a woman aged 40 to 50 in good health and CMV-seropositive. CDR3 sequence (DNA): TGTGCCAGCAGCTTAGTAGGGGGAATGAACACTGAAGCTTTCTTT. Amino acid sequence: CASSLVGGMNTEAFF. The full variable domain, in which reference TRBV7-2 and TRBJ1-1 provide the parts outside the CDR3, is GAGVSQSPSNKVTEKGKDVELRCDPISGHTALYWYRQSLGQGLEFLIYFQGNSAPDKSGLPSDRFSAERTGGSVSTLTIQRTQQEDSAVYLCASSLVGGMNTEAFFGQGTRLTVV.